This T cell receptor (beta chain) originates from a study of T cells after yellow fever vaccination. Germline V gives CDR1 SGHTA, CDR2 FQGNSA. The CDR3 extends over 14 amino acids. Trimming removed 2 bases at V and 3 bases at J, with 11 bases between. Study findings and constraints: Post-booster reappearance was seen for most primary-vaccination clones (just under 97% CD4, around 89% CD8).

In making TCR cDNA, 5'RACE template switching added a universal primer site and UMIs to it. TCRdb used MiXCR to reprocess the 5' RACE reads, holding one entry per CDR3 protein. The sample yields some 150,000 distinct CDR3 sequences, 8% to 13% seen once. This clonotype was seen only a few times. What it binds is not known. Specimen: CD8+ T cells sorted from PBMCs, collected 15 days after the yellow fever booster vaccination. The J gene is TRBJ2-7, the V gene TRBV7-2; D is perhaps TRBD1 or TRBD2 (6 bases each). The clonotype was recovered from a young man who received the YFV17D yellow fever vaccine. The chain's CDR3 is CASSLFGGGYEQYV. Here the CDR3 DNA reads TGTGCCAGCAGCTTATTCGGAGGGGGCTACGAGCAGTACGTC.